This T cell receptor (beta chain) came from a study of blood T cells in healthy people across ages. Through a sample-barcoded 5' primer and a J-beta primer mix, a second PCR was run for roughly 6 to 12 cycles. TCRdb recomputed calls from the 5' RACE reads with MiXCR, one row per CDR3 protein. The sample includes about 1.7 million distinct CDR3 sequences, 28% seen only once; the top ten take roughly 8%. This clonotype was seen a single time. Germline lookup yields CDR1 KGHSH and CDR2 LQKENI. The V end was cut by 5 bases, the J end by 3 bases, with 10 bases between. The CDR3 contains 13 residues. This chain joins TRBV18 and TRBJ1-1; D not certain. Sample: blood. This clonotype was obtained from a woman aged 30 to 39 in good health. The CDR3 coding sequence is TGTGCCAGCTCAAATGCCGGGGACACTGAAGCTTTCTTT. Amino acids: CASSNAGDTEAFF.